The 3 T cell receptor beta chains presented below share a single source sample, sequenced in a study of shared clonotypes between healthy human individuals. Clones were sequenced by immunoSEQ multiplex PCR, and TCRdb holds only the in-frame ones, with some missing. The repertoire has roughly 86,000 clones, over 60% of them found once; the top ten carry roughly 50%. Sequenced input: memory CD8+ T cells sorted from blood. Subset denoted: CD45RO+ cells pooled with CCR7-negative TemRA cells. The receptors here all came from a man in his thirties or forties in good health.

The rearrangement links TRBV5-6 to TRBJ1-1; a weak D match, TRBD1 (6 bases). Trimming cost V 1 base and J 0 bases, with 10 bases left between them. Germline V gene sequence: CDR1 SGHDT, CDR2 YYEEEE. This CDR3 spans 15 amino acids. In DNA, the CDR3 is TGTGCCAGCAGCTTGTTGGGGGCTATGAACACTGAAGCTTTCTTT. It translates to CASSLLGAMNTEAFF.

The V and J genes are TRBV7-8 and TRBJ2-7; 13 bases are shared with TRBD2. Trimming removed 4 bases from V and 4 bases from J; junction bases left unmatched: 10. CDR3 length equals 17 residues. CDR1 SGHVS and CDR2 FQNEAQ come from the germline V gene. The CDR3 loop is CASSYQGLAGIGYEQYF. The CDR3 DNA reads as TGTGCCAGCAGCTACCAGGGACTAGCGGGAATCGGTTACGAGCAGTACTTC.

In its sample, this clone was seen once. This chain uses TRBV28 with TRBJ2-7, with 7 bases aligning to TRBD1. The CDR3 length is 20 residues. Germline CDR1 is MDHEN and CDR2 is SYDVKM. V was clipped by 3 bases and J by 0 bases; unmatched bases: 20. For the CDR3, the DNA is TGTGCCAGCAGTTTCCAGGCCGGGACAGCCCAACCTCTGAGCTCCTACGAGCAGTACTTC. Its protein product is CASSFQAGTAQPLSSYEQYF.